This T cell receptor (beta chain) originates from a study of T cell changes during pregnancy in multiple sclerosis. Per the germline V gene, CDR1 is SGDLS and CDR2 is YYNGEE. This CDR3 contains 16 residues. Trimming took 1 base from V and 1 from J; bases not matched to a gene: 4. This table comes from immunoSEQ multiplex PCR, and its TCRdb copy is limited to in-frame clones, with some not included. The data contain roughly 40,000 clones, roughly 88% of them singletons. This chain joins TRBV9 and TRBJ2-3, with 9 bases aligning to TRBD1. This TCR was sampled from a female donor with multiple sclerosis, enrolled in a pregnancy study. The sequencing here drew on CD4+ T cells from peripheral blood mononuclear cells, taken before pregnancy. The CDR3 sequence is CASSVYGDRGTDTQYF. The CDR3 region has the DNA TGTGCCAGCAGCGTATATGGGGACAGGGGCACAGATACGCAGTATTTT.